This TCR beta chain stems from a study of blood T cell repertoires in COVID-19. Study at large: The samples span acute and convalescent COVID-19 from the United States, Italy and Spain. T cells, B-cell-depleted T cells, or PBMCs supplied cDNA or gDNA.

As processed by the authors: Counts of nucleated cells, estimated from reference gene primer amplification, were obtained. The assay was immunoSEQ multiplex PCR, and TCRdb's table has in-frame clones only and misses some. V, J and clone size were drawn from that table, and D and trimming were deduced from the DNA. This sample has approximately 97,000 clones; around nine tenths occur once, and the top ten carry roughly 20%. Germline V CDR1 and CDR2: SGHAT, FQNNGV. V was clipped by 4 bases and J by 3 bases, with 12 bases between them. The CDR3 has 14 residues. This TCR was recovered from a woman older than 75 with acute or convalescent COVID-19. The V and J genes are TRBV11-2 and TRBJ1-2, with D unresolved. The sample comprised peripheral blood. The CDR3 loop is CASSSGGNHYGYTF. The DNA for the CDR3 is TGTGCCAGCAGCTCCGGAGGCAACCACTATGGCTACACCTTC.